This T cell receptor (beta chain) was captured by sequencing in a study of blood T cell repertoires in COVID-19. Overall study: Acute-phase and convalescent COVID-19 samples originated in the United States, Italy and Spain.

TCRdb's table, derived via immunoSEQ multiplex PCR, lists solely in-frame clones and lacks some. The sample has some 400,000 clones, approximately 91% seen once. The CDR3 runs to 14 residues. V shed 0 bases and J shed 8 bases, with 11 bases lying between them. The V gene's germline CDR1 is SGHVS and CDR2 FNYEAQ. The chain recombines TRBV7-6 with TRBJ2-1, with D perhaps matching TRBD1 (7 bases). The sequenced sample consisted of PBMCs or T cells enriched from blood (not recorded which). This TCR was sampled from a woman between 40 and 50 years old who had been exposed to COVID-19. In nucleotides, the CDR3 is TGTGCCAGCAGCTTAGCGGTCAGGGGGGATGAGCAGTTCTTC. The encoded protein is CASSLAVRGDEQFF.